These 18 T cell receptor beta chains were all obtained from the same sample, sequenced in a study of post-analysis software for immune sequencing data. The authors incorporated unique molecular identifiers into the TCR beta cDNA libraries. TCRdb called the PCR reads again in MiXCR, with one record for every CDR3 protein. The repertoire holds 150,000 or so distinct CDR3 sequences, with 36% as singletons. This sample comprised blood, obtained after autologous hematopoietic stem cell transplantation. The receptors shown here come from a girl aged 10-17 years with multiple sclerosis.

The chain joins TRBV2 to TRBJ2-1; the D gene is possibly TRBD1 (5 bases). The CDR3 is made up of 12 amino acids. V dropped 0 bases and J dropped 12 bases, with 9 bases sitting between them. Germline CDR1 is SNHLY and CDR2 is FYNNEI. The CDR3 loop is CASSEARGGQFF. As DNA, the CDR3 is TGTGCCAGCAGTGAAGCTAGGGGCGGGCAGTTCTTC.

This clonotype has a single count. CDR3 DNA sequence: TGCAGCGTTATTCGATCTAGCGCCGGGGAGCTGTTTTTT. The encoded protein is CSVIRSSAGELFF. V is TRBV29-1 and J is TRBJ2-2, with a possible D match to TRBD2 (6 bases). CDR1 is SQVTM and CDR2 is ANQGSEA in the germline V gene. Trimming pared 5 bases from V and 6 bases from J, leaving 13 bases between. The CDR3 runs to 13 residues.

The sample holds one count of this clonotype. The chain combines TRBV20-1 with TRBJ1-1; possibly TRBD1 for D (5 bases). Trimming removed 2 bases from V and 1 base from J, with 14 bases in between. The CDR3 is 15 amino acids. CDR1 and CDR2 from the germline V gene are DFQATT and SNEGSKA (reference sequence). The CDR3, as DNA: TGCAGTGCTAGACATAGTGGCAGGGCGAACACTGAAGCTTTCTTT. The encoded protein is CSARHSGRANTEAFF.

The V gene is TRBV28, the J gene TRBJ2-4, with D maybe TRBD1 (5 bases). The J call could be wrong; TRBJ2-7 is a better fit for the DNA end. The CDR3 runs to 14 residues. Germline V gives CDR1 MDHEN, CDR2 SYDVKM. As DNA, the CDR3 is TGTGCCAGCAGCCCCGAGACAGTCTCCTACGAGCAGTACTTC. The encoded protein is CASSPETVSYEQYF.

This clonotype was observed a single time. The gene calls are TRBV5-1 and TRBJ2-1; D gene ambiguous. The V gene's germline CDR1 is SGHRS and CDR2 YFSETQ. The CDR3 totals 13 residues. Between the trimmed V and J ends, which lost 1 base and 6 bases, there was a span of 8 bases. CDR3 loop: CASSLSRSNEQFF. The CDR3, as DNA: TGCGCCAGCAGCTTGAGCCGCAGCAATGAGCAGTTCTTC.

This chain connects TRBV5-1 to TRBJ1-1; D ambiguous. The ends were cut back, 4 bases at V and 1 base at J, with 14 bases in the middle. The CDR3 runs 15 residues. Germline assignment: CDR1 SGHRS and CDR2 YFSETQ. The CDR3 reads CASSVNLAANTEAFF. The DNA for the CDR3 is TGCGCCAGCAGCGTCAATTTAGCCGCGAACACTGAAGCTTTCTTT.

This sequence joins TRBV5-1 and TRBJ2-7; 8 nucleotides line up with TRBD1. V lost 4 bases, J lost 2 bases, and 5 bases stayed unmatched. Germline V lookup: CDR1 SGHRS, CDR2 YFSETQ. This CDR3 has 14 amino acids. CDR3 amino acids: CASSAQTGAYEQYF. The CDR3 coding sequence is TGCGCCAGCAGCGCACAGACAGGGGCCTACGAGCAGTACTTC.

This clonotype was seen only a few times. The CDR3 spells CSARWGATYEQYF. CDR3 nucleotide sequence: TGCAGTGCTAGGTGGGGGGCTACCTACGAGCAGTACTTC. The rearrangement joins TRBV20-1 to TRBJ2-7, with D tentatively TRBD1 or TRBD2 (6 bases each). Germline V gives CDR1 DFQATT, CDR2 SNEGSKA (reference sequence). V was cut by 3 bases and J by 2 bases, with 11 bases left in between. The length of the CDR3 is 13 residues.

This clonotype appeared many times. The chain has TRBV2 and TRBJ2-3; 7 nucleotides line up with TRBD1. This CDR3 is built from 15 residues. The junction had 13 bases not matched to a gene; V was cut back by 7 bases and J by 6 bases. In germline, CDR1 is SNHLY, CDR2 FYNNEI. In DNA, the CDR3 is TGTGCCAGCACGCAGACAGGGCAGGTTGGGGATACGCAGTATTTT. It translates to CASTQTGQVGDTQYF.

This clonotype was seen a few times. This CDR3 reads CASSLARLAGVSYEQYF. CDR3 nucleotide sequence: TGTGCCAGCAGTTTAGCGCGACTAGCGGGAGTGTCCTACGAGCAGTACTTC. The V gene is TRBV12-3 or TRBV12-4, the J gene TRBJ2-7, with TRBD2 matching over 12 bases. With V trimmed by 0 bases and J by 1 base, 4 bases remained unmatched. This CDR3 comprises 17 residues.

This chain links TRBV20-1 with TRBJ2-1, with D possibly TRBD2 on 6 matching bases. Between the trimmed V and J ends, which lost 2 bases and 6 bases, there was a span of 17 bases. Germline assignment: CDR1 DFQATT and CDR2 SNEGSKA (reference sequence). The CDR3 has 15 amino acids. CDR3 coding DNA: TGCAGTGCTAGACGAAAGGCCCGGGGGATCAATGAGCAGTTCTTC. The encoded protein is CSARRKARGINEQFF.

This clonotype came up a few times. This chain uses TRBV20-1 with TRBJ2-7, with D hard to call. This CDR3 is 13 amino acids long. Per germline, CDR1 DFQATT and CDR2 SNEGSKA (reference sequence). The ends were cut back, 5 bases at V and 0 bases at J, with 11 bases in the middle. The CDR3 loop reads CSALTGFSYEQYF. The DNA of the CDR3 is TGCAGTGCTCTAACGGGTTTCTCCTACGAGCAGTACTTC.

The rearrangement links TRBV3-1 to TRBJ1-5; TRBD1 might be the D (6 bases). This CDR3 spans 13 amino acids. Germline values: CDR1 LGHDT, CDR2 YNNKEL (reference sequence). V was trimmed by 4 bases and J by 4 bases, leaving 8 bases between them. The CDR3 region has the DNA TGTGCCAGCAGCCGGGGACAAAATCAGCCCCAGCATTTT. Its protein is CASSRGQNQPQHF.

This chain links TRBV6-5 with TRBJ2-6; weak D call: TRBD2 (5 bases). V was clipped by 5 bases and J by 0 bases, with 5 bases between them. CDR3 length equals 14 residues. Germline V gives CDR1 MNHEY, CDR2 SVGAGI. CDR3: CASSRGSGANVLTF. In DNA form, the CDR3 reads TGTGCCAGCAGTCGGGGCTCTGGGGCCAACGTCCTGACTTTC.

This clonotype occurred a few times. This chain joins TRBV7-3 and TRBJ2-1; tentative D call: TRBD1 (5 bases). V dropped 5 bases and J dropped 0 bases, with 14 bases sitting between them. The CDR3 consists of 16 residues. Germline CDR1 reads SGHTA; CDR2 reads FQGTGA. The CDR3 bases are TGTGCCAGCAGCCGCAGGGCTAATAGCTCCTACAATGAGCAGTTCTTC. Encoded protein: CASSRRANSSYNEQFF.

The chain uses TRBV12-3 or TRBV12-4 and TRBJ2-5; the D is unclear. The J call may be faulty, since TRBJ2-7 better matches the DNA end. The CDR3 loop spans 12 amino acids. The CDR3 region has the DNA TGTGCCAGCAGTTTTGGGTTGTACGAGCAGTACTTC. Translated, it gives CASSFGLYEQYF.

This clonotype was seen a few times. V usage is TRBV7-9 and J usage is TRBJ1-1, with D perhaps TRBD1 (5 bases). The germline gives CDR1 SEHNR, CDR2 FQNEAQ (reference sequence). V shed 5 bases and J shed 6 bases, with 28 bases lying between them. The length of the CDR3 is 18 residues. CDR3 amino acids: CASSQKKLIAGVRAEAFF. For the CDR3, the DNA is TGTGCCAGCAGCCAAAAAAAGTTAATAGCGGGGGTGAGGGCTGAAGCTTTCTTT. Full variable domain (outside the CDR3, taken from reference TRBV7-9 and TRBJ1-1): DTGVSQNPRHKITKRGQNVTFRCDPISEHNRLYWYRQTLGQGPEFLTYFQNEAQLEKSRLLSDRFSAERPKGSFSTLEIQRTEQGDSAMYLCASSQKKLIAGVRAEAFFGQGTRLTVV.

In this sample, this clonotype turned up a few times. The rearrangement joins TRBV19 to TRBJ2-7, with 7 positions matching TRBD1. From germline, CDR1 is LNHDA and CDR2 SQIVND (reference sequence). This CDR3 region has 13 residues. V lost 5 bases, J lost 6 bases, and 7 bases stayed unmatched. CDR3 DNA: TGTGCCAGTAGTCCTGGGGCAGGGGGCGAGCAGTACTTC. Its translation is CASSPGAGGEQYF.